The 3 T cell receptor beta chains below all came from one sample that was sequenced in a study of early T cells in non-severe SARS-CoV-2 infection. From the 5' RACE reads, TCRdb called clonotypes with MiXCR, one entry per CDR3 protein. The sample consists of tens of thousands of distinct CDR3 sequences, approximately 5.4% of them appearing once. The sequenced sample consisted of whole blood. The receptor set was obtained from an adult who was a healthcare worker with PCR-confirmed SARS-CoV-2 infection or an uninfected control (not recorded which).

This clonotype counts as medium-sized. CDR3 DNA: TGTGCCAGCAGCCCCAGACAGGGGGCGAGGACTGAAGCTTTCTTT. It encodes CASSPRQGARTEAFF. The chain links TRBV12-3 or TRBV12-4 to TRBJ1-1; 10 nucleotides line up with TRBD1. Unmatched junction bases numbered 9, after V lost 6 bases and J lost 5 bases. The CDR3 covers 15 residues.

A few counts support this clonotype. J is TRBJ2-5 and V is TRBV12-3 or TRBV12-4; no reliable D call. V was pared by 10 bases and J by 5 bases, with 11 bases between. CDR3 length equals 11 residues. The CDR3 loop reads CATSVRETQYF. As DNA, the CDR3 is TGTGCCACGTCGGTCCGGGAGACCCAGTACTTC.

The CDR3: CASSLSSGRVDEQFF. CDR3 sequence (DNA): TGTGCCAGCAGCTTGAGTAGCGGGAGGGTCGATGAGCAGTTCTTC. This chain uses TRBV5-5 with TRBJ2-1; 11 positions match TRBD2. J was trimmed by 8 bases and V by 1 base; bases with no gene match: 5. The CDR3 spans 15 residues. Germline V gives CDR1 SGHKS, CDR2 YYEKEE (reference sequence).